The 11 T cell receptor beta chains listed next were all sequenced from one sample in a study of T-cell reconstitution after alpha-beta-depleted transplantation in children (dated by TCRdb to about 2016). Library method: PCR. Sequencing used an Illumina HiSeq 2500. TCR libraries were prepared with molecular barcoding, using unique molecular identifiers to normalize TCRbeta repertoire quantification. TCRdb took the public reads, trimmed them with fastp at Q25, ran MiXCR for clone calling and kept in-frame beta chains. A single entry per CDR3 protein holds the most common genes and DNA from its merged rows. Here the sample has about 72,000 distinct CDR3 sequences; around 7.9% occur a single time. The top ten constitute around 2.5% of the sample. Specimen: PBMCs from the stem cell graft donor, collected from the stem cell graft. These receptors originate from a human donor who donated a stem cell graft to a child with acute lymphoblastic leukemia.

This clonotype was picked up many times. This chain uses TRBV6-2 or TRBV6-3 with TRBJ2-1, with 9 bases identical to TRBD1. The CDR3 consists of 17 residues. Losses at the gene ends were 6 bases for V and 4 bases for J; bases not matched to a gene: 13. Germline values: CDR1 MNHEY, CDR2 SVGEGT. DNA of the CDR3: TGTGCCAGCAGCCTCGACCGGGACAGGGTCTTTTACAATGAGCAGTTCTTC. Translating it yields CASSLDRDRVFYNEQFF.

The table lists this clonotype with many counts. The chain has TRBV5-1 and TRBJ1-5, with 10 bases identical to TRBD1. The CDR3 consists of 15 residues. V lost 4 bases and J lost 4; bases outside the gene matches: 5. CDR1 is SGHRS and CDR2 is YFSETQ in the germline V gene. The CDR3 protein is CASSEGTGANQPQHF. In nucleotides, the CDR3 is TGCGCCAGCAGCGAGGGGACAGGGGCTAATCAGCCCCAGCATTTT.

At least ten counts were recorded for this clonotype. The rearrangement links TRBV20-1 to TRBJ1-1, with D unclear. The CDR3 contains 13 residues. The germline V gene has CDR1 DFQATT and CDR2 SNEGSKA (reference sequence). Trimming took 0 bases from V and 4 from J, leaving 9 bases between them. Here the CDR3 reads CSARENWFTEAFF. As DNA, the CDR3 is TGCAGTGCTAGAGAGAATTGGTTCACTGAAGCTTTCTTT.

The CDR3 sequence is CASSTGTGRMRTEAFF. The CDR3, as DNA: TGCGCCAGCAGCACCGGGACAGGGCGGATGAGGACTGAAGCTTTCTTT. J is TRBJ1-1 and V is TRBV5-1; 9 nucleotides line up with TRBD1. V dropped 4 bases and J dropped 5; count of bases not matched to a gene: 12. The germline gives CDR1 SGHRS, CDR2 YFSETQ. The CDR3 is 16 amino acids.

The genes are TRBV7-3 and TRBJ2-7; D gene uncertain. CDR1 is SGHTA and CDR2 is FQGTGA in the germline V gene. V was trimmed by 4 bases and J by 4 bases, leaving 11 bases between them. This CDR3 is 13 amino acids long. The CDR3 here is CASSSLDRYEQYF. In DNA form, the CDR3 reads TGTGCCAGCAGCTCCCTGGACCGGTACGAGCAGTACTTC.

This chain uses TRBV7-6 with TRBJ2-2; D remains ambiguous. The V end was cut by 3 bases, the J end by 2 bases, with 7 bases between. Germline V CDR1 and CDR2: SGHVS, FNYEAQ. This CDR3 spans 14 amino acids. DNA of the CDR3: TGTGCCAGCAGCTTGGCAGCAAACACCGGGGAGCTGTTTTTT. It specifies CASSLAANTGELFF.

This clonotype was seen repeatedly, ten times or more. CDR3 nucleotides: TGTGCCACTCGACGGGACACGAACCACGAGCAGTACTTC. Its translation is CATRRDTNHEQYF. The rearrangement uses TRBV12-3 or TRBV12-4 and TRBJ2-7, with D perhaps matching TRBD1 (6 bases). The CDR3 runs 13 residues. Trimming took off 10 bases at V and 5 bases at J, with 18 bases between the two ends.

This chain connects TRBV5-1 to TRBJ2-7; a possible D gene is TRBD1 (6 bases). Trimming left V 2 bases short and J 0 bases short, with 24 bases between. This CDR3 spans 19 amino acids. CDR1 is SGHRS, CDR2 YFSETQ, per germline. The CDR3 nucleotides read TGCGCCAGCAGCTTAAAGATCGGGACACCAGACCCGAGCTCCTACGAGCAGTACTTC. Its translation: CASSLKIGTPDPSSYEQYF.

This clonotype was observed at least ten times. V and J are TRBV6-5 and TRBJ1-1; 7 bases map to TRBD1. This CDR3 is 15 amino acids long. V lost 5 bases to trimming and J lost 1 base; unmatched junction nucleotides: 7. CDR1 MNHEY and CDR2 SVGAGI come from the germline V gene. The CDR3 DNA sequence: TGTGCCAGCAGTCCCGGGACAGTATGGAACACTGAAGCTTTCTTT. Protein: CASSPGTVWNTEAFF.

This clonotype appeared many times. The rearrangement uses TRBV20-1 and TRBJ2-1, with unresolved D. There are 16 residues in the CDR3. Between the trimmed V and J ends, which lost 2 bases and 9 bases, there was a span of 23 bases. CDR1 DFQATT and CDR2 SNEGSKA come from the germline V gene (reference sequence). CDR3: CSARPMLRPSAAEQFF. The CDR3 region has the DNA TGCAGTGCTAGACCGATGCTACGCCCATCGGCGGCTGAGCAGTTCTTC.

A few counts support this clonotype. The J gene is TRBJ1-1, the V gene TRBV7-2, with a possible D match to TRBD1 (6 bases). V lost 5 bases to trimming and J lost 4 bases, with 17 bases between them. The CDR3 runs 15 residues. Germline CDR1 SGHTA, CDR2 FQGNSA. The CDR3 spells CASSPQKGGSTEAFF. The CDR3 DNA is TGTGCCAGCAGCCCACAAAAGGGGGGGAGCACTGAAGCTTTCTTT.